Each of the 27 T cell receptor beta chains below was sequenced from the same sample in a study of blood T cells in healthy people across ages. Primed by a sample-barcoded 5' primer and a J-beta primer mix, a second PCR proceeded for about 7 to 11 cycles. Each CDR3 protein gets one entry after TCRdb re-called the 5' RACE reads with MiXCR. Of roughly 1,000,000 distinct CDR3 sequences listed, roughly 24% are singletons. These data were also reused for a study on T cells of mothers and their children.

The sequenced sample consisted of blood. These receptors were obtained from a girl aged 2 to 9 in good health.

The chain is built from TRBV4-2 and TRBJ1-5; D unclear. The CDR3 covers 13 residues. V lost 5 bases to trimming and J lost 6 bases, with 11 bases between them. Germline V CDR1 and CDR2: LGHNA, YNFKEQ. The chain's CDR3 is CASSREGGQPQHF. Here the CDR3 DNA reads TGTGCCAGCAGCAGGGAAGGCGGTCAGCCCCAGCATTTT.

The rearrangement uses TRBV5-1 and TRBJ2-3, with D perhaps TRBD1 (6 bases). V gave up 7 bases and J gave up 1 base, with 13 bases separating them. The CDR3 contains 14 residues. Germline lookup yields CDR1 SGHRS and CDR2 YFSETQ. For the CDR3, the DNA is TGCGCCAGCGGGCCCAGGGGTGGCACAGATACGCAGTATTTT. This codes for CASGPRGGTDTQYF.

This clonotype was observed once. CDR3 sequence (DNA): TGTGCCACCCGTCTCTCTGGAAACACCATATATTTT. Protein product: CATRLSGNTIYF. This chain joins TRBV28 and TRBJ1-3; no clear D. Per the germline V gene, CDR1 is MDHEN and CDR2 is SYDVKM. This CDR3 is 12 amino acids long. V was clipped by 10 bases and J by 0 bases, with 7 bases between them.

The rearrangement joins TRBV5-4 to TRBJ2-3; the D gene is possibly TRBD2 (5 bases). V was pared by 2 bases and J by 4 bases, with 11 bases between. CDR1 and CDR2 from the germline V gene are SGHNT and YYREEE (reference sequence). The length of the CDR3 is 14 residues. This chain's CDR3 is CASSFGGSPDTQYF. The CDR3 bases are TGTGCCAGCAGCTTTGGAGGCTCCCCAGATACGCAGTATTTT.

The chain recombines TRBV7-2 with TRBJ2-5; 9 bases align to TRBD1. V trimming: 5 bases; J trimming: 5 bases; junction bases outside the gene matches: 9. The CDR3 runs to 15 residues. Per germline, CDR1 SGHTA and CDR2 FQGNSA. CDR3 region: CASSPGTGGSETQYF. The CDR3 DNA reads TGTGCCAGCAGCCCGGGAACAGGGGGCAGTGAGACCCAGTACTTC.

The V call is TRBV29-1, the J call TRBJ2-1; 8 bases agree with TRBD1. The CDR3 extends over 17 amino acids. Germline V gives CDR1 SQVTM, CDR2 ANQGSEA. With 0 bases clipped from V and 5 bases from J, the junction kept 12 bases outside the gene matches. As DNA, the CDR3 is TGCAGCGTTGAAGAGGCTACTGTCGGGACAGGCCACAATGAGCAGTTCTTC. The encoded protein is CSVEEATVGTGHNEQFF.

The table lists this clonotype with many counts. One end of the junction varies from germline; a read error may be responsible. The chain combines TRBV12-3 or TRBV12-4 with TRBJ2-7, with D uncertain. The CDR3 is made up of 12 amino acids. The CDR3 bases are TGTGCCAGCAGCTTAGGGATCTACGAGCAGTACTTC. Its translation: CASSLGIYEQYF.

This clonotype was found many times. The J gene is TRBJ2-7, the V gene TRBV11-2, with 7 positions matching TRBD1. The CDR3 consists of 14 residues. CDR1 and CDR2 from the germline V gene are SGHAT and FQNNGV. Germline trimming cut 3 bases from V and 2 bases from J; bases unmatched to any gene: 4. CDR3 protein: CASSLGTAAYEQYF. DNA of the CDR3: TGTGCCAGCAGCTTGGGGACAGCTGCCTACGAGCAGTACTTC. Full variable domain (missing parts from reference TRBV11-2 and TRBJ2-7): EAGVAQSPRYKIIEKRQSVAFWCNPISGHATLYWYQQILGQGPKLLIQFQNNGVVDDSQLPKDRFSAERLKGVDSTLKIQPAKLEDSAVYLCASSLGTAAYEQYFGPGTRLTVT.

The gene calls are TRBV12-3 or TRBV12-4 and TRBJ1-1; D not certain. This CDR3 has 14 amino acids. V lost 5 bases, J lost 2 bases, and 12 bases lay in between. CDR3 protein: CASSPRTANTEAFF. The CDR3, as DNA: TGTGCCAGCAGTCCGCGGACGGCTAACACTGAAGCTTTCTTT.

This chain connects TRBV5-1 to TRBJ2-3; 7 nucleotides align to TRBD2. The J segment lost 0 bases and the V segment lost 6 bases, leaving 7 bases of the junction unmatched. In germline, CDR1 is SGHRS, CDR2 YFSETQ. This CDR3 spans 15 amino acids. The CDR3 coding sequence is TGCGCCAGCACCCGCTGGGGGGGGAGCACAGATACGCAGTATTTT. It yields the protein CASTRWGGSTDTQYF.

This clonotype has only a few counts. The chain is built from TRBV7-6 and TRBJ2-3; no clear D. This CDR3 has 14 amino acids. The V gene lost 2 bases and the J gene lost 6 bases, with 12 bases spanning the gap. The V gene's germline CDR1 is SGHVS and CDR2 FNYEAQ. CDR3 sequence (DNA): TGTGCCAGCAGCTTATTGGAAGGAAGGGATACGCAGTATTTT. It is translated as CASSLLEGRDTQYF.

This clonotype was observed a handful of times. The genes are TRBV3-1 and TRBJ2-1; a possible D gene is TRBD2 (5 bases). V lost 2 bases and J lost 9, with 20 bases in between. The CDR3 covers 16 residues. Germline CDR1 is LGHDT and CDR2 is YNNKEL (reference sequence). DNA for the CDR3: TGTGCCAGCAGCCAAAATTTATGGACTGGGATGGGTGAGCAGTTCTTC. The encoded protein is CASSQNLWTGMGEQFF.

The rearrangement links TRBV12-3 or TRBV12-4 to TRBJ2-1, with no clear D. The J call may not be correct, given that the DNA end is closer to TRBJ2-5. This CDR3 comprises 13 residues. The CDR3 nucleotides read TGTGCCAGCAGTACCGGAGCGCCCGGTCCCCAGTACTTC. Amino acids: CASSTGAPGPQYF.

In its sample, this clonotype was seen a few times. The rearrangement uses TRBV7-9 and TRBJ2-3; D tentatively reads TRBD1 or TRBD2 (5 bases each). Germline V gives CDR1 SEHNR, CDR2 FQNEAQ (reference sequence). The CDR3 runs 16 residues. The V end lost 5 bases, the J end lost 1 base, and 16 bases lay between the germline ends. The CDR3 reads CASSTREVGGTDTQYF. The CDR3 DNA follows: TGTGCCAGCAGCACCCGCGAGGTGGGGGGCACAGATACGCAGTATTTT.

The rearrangement joins TRBV6-5 to TRBJ2-7; 7 bases map to TRBD2. The CDR3 sequence is 14 residues long. V shed 4 bases, J shed 6 bases, and the junction held 9 bases outside the gene matches. Germline V gives CDR1 MNHEY, CDR2 SVGAGI. The DNA of the CDR3 is TGTGCCAGCAGTTTTCAGCGGGATGGAGGCGAGCAGTACTTC. It yields the protein CASSFQRDGGEQYF.

A few counts support this clonotype. This sequence joins TRBV7-6 and TRBJ1-1; TRBD1 is a possible D gene (6 bases). The CDR3 length is 14 residues. Trimming stripped 5 bases from V and 8 bases from J, with 18 bases between. Germline CDR1 SGHVS, CDR2 FNYEAQ. The CDR3 DNA reads TGTGCCAGCAGCCTAGACGTCACAGGGACCGAAGCTTTCTTT. Translated, it gives CASSLDVTGTEAFF. Full variable domain (rest looked up from reference TRBV7-6 and TRBJ1-1): GAGVSQSPRYKVTKRGQDVALRCDPISGHVSLYWYRQALGQGPEFLTYFNYEAQQDKSGLPNDRFSAERPEGSISTLTIQRTEQRDSAMYRCASSLDVTGTEAFFGQGTRLTVV.

CDR3 sequence: CASRSSGLTYTF. CDR3 bases: TGTGCCAGCAGGAGCTCAGGGCTTACCTACACCTTC. The V and J genes are TRBV7-9 and TRBJ1-2; maybe TRBD1 (5 bases). V was clipped by 6 bases and J by 10 bases, with 15 bases between them. Germline loops: CDR1 SEHNR, CDR2 FQNEAQ (reference sequence). The CDR3 length is 12 residues.

CDR3 sequence: CATSDNREYGYTF. For the CDR3, the DNA is TGTGCCACCAGTGATAACAGGGAGTATGGCTACACCTTC. The chain joins TRBV24-1 to TRBJ1-2; a possible D gene is TRBD1 (6 bases). This CDR3 is built from 13 residues. V was cut by 3 bases and J by 5 bases, with 9 bases left in between. In germline, CDR1 is KGHDR, CDR2 SFDVKD.

This clonotype has more than one count but fewer than ten. The V call is TRBV27, the J call TRBJ1-3; 9 bases are a match to TRBD1. Germline V gene sequence: CDR1 MNHEY, CDR2 SMNVEV (reference sequence). V gave up 0 bases and J gave up 6 bases; unmatched junction bases: 9. The CDR3 sequence is 17 residues long. The CDR3 DNA sequence: TGTGCCAGCAGTTTATCGAACCCGGGACAGGGAGAAAACACCATATATTTT. As protein: CASSLSNPGQGENTIYF.

Worth noting for this clonotype: One junction end disagrees with the germline gene, perhaps due to a read error. The chain recombines TRBV7-2 with TRBJ2-5, with 12 bases aligning to TRBD2. From germline, CDR1 is SGHTA and CDR2 FQGNSA. The length of the CDR3 is 16 residues. The CDR3 nucleotides read TGTGCCAGCAGCCCTGGACTAGCGGGACTCTTCAATGAGCAATTCTTC. Its protein is CASSPGLAGLFNEQFF.

The genes are TRBV7-9 and TRBJ1-3; TRBD1 might be the D (6 bases). Trimming stripped 6 bases from V and 0 bases from J, with 12 bases between. This CDR3 comprises 15 residues. Germline loops: CDR1 SEHNR, CDR2 FQNEAQ (reference sequence). CDR3 sequence (DNA): TGTGCCAGCAGACCAGCAGGGGTCTCTGGAAACACCATATATTTT. This sequence encodes CASRPAGVSGNTIYF.

The rearrangement links TRBV29-1 to TRBJ1-4; D remains ambiguous. V lost 4 bases, J lost 3 bases, and 12 bases lay in between. This CDR3 spans 14 amino acids. From germline, CDR1 is SQVTM and CDR2 ANQGSEA. CDR3 amino acids: CSVGPGGSNEKLFF. In DNA form, the CDR3 reads TGCAGCGTTGGCCCGGGCGGTTCTAATGAAAAACTGTTTTTT.

This clonotype has more than one count but fewer than ten. J is TRBJ2-7 and V is TRBV7-2; D not resolved. The V gene lost 1 base and the J gene lost 7 bases, with 11 bases spanning the gap. Germline assignment: CDR1 SGHTA and CDR2 FQGNSA. The CDR3 runs 13 residues. CDR3 bases: TGTGCCAGCAGCTTAGATGGCCCAGCGGAGCAGTACTTC. Its translation: CASSLDGPAEQYF. Complete variable domain (other parts from reference TRBV7-2 and TRBJ2-7): GAGVSQSPSNKVTEKGKDVELRCDPISGHTALYWYRQSLGQGLEFLIYFQGNSAPDKSGLPSDRFSAERTGGSVSTLTIQRTQQEDSAVYLCASSLDGPAEQYFGPGTRLTVT.

V usage is TRBV28 and J usage is TRBJ2-6, with 8 bases lining up with TRBD1. V shed 6 bases, J shed 0 bases, and the junction held 16 bases outside the gene matches. This CDR3 has 20 amino acids. Per germline, CDR1 MDHEN and CDR2 SYDVKM. The CDR3 loop is CASSSGTGPIYSSGANVLTF. The CDR3, as DNA: TGTGCCAGCAGCTCCGGGACAGGTCCAATCTACTCCTCTGGGGCCAACGTCCTGACTTTC. Together with reference TRBV28 and TRBJ2-6, the CDR3 gives the full variable domain: DVKVTQSSRYLVKRTGEKVFLECVQDMDHENMFWYRQDPGLGLRLIYFSYDVKMKEKGDIPEGYSVSREKKERFSLILESASTNQTSMYLCASSSGTGPIYSSGANVLTFGAGSRLTVL.

This clonotype was seen a handful of times. The chain uses TRBV12-3 or TRBV12-4 and TRBJ1-2, with TRBD1 as a possible D gene (6 bases). Trimming stripped 1 base from V and 0 bases from J, with 9 bases between. The CDR3 spans 15 residues. The CDR3 DNA is TGTGCCAGCAGTTTAGAACAGGGAACTAACTATGGCTACACCTTC. Translated: CASSLEQGTNYGYTF.

This clonotype was seen a few times. The V and J genes are TRBV12-3 or TRBV12-4 and TRBJ2-5; no firm D call. Near its end, the DNA agrees better with TRBJ2-1, so the J call may be wrong. The CDR3 length is 15 residues. As DNA, the CDR3 is TGTGCCAGCAGTCCCTTGCTCTCCGGGTTCGATGAGCAGTTCTTC. Amino acid sequence: CASSPLLSGFDEQFF.

The V call is TRBV29-1, the J call TRBJ1-2; no clear D gene. The CDR3 is made up of 11 amino acids. V gave up 7 bases and J gave up 0 bases, with 6 bases separating them. Germline CDR1 reads SQVTM; CDR2 reads ANQGSEA. CDR3 region: CSGSANYGYTF. The DNA of the CDR3 is TGCAGCGGAAGTGCTAACTATGGCTACACCTTC.